The 4 T cell receptor beta chains below come from one sample, sequenced in a study of cytomegalovirus exposure and HLA in healthy donors. The protocol was immunoSEQ multiplex PCR, while the TCRdb copy is restricted to in-frame clones and leaves out a portion. The data hold about 160,000 clones, with 86% observed a single time. Input material: PBMCs. The receptors derive from a woman younger than 45 in good health and CMV-seronegative.

This rearrangement joins TRBV6-5 to TRBJ1-2; D remains unclear. Germline CDR1 reads MNHEY; CDR2 reads SVGAGI. The V and J ends lost 5 bases and 5 bases respectively, with 6 bases between them. CDR3 length: 11 amino acids. The CDR3 loop reads CASSGLYGYTF. The CDR3 DNA sequence: TGTGCCAGCAGTGGCTTGTATGGCTACACCTTC.

The chain recombines TRBV7-9 with TRBJ1-2, with TRBD1 matching 7 bases. Unmatched junction bases numbered 6, after V lost 2 bases and J lost 6 bases. Germline V gene lookup returns CDR1 SEHNR and CDR2 FQNEAQ (reference sequence). The CDR3 sequence is 14 residues long. In DNA, the CDR3 is TGTGCCAGCAGCTTATTCGGGACAGAAAATGGCTACACCTTC. Protein: CASSLFGTENGYTF.

CDR3 in DNA: TGTGCCAGCAGCTCGTTGCCCGGGACTAGCTACGAGCAGTACTTC. The encoded protein is CASSSLPGTSYEQYF. J is TRBJ2-7 and V is TRBV5-4, with 8 positions matching TRBD2. The CDR3 totals 15 residues. The J segment lost 3 bases and the V segment lost 3 bases, leaving 8 bases of the junction unmatched. Germline values: CDR1 SGHNT, CDR2 YYREEE (reference sequence).

This rearrangement joins TRBV5-6 to TRBJ2-2, with 15 bases that match TRBD2. The CDR3 consists of 19 residues. Trimming at V came to 0 bases and at J to 4 bases, leaving 7 bases not matched to a gene. Germline values: CDR1 SGHDT, CDR2 YYEEEE. CDR3 in DNA: TGTGCCAGCAGCTTGGAAGGGACTAGCGGGAGGTTTACCACCGGGGAGCTGTTTTTT. Protein sequence: CASSLEGTSGRFTTGELFF.